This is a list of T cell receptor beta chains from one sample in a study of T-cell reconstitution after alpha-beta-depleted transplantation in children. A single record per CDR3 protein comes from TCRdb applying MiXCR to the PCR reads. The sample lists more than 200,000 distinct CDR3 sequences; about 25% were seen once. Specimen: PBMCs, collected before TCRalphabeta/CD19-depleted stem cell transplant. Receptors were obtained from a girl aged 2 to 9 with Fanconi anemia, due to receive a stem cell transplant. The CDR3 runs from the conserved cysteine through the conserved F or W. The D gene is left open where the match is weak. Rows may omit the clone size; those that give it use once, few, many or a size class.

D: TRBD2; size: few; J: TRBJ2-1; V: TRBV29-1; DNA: TGCAGCGTAATTAGCGGGACACCCTACAATGAGCAGTTCTTC; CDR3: CSVISGTPYNEQFF
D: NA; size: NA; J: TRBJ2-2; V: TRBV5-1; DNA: TGCGCCAGCAGCTGGAACACCGGGGAGCTGTTTTTT; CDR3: CASSWNTGELFF
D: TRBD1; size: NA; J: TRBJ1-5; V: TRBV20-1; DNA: TGCAGTGCTAGAAGAACAGGGGATCAGCCCCAGCATTTT; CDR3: CSARRTGDQPQHF
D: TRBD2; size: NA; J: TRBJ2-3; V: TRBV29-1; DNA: TGCAGCGCCCCGACTAGCGGGGTCACAGATACGCAGTATTTT; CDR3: CSAPTSGVTDTQYF
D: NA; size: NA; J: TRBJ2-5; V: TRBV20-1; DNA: TGCAGTGCTAGTCAGGAGCGTACTATCCAAGAGACCCAGTACTTC; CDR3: CSASQERTIQETQYF
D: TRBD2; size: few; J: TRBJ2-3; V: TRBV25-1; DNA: TGTGCCAGCAGTGAGTGGTTAGCGGGTACAGATACGCAGTATTTT; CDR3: CASSEWLAGTDTQYF
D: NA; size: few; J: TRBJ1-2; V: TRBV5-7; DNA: TGTGCCAGCAGCCTGGACAGTATCAGCTATGGCTACACCTTC; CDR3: CASSLDSISYGYTF
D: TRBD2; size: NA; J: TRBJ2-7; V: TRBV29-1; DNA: TGCAGCGTTGATTCTTCCAGTCTAGCGGGAGGGCCCTACGAGCAGTACTTC; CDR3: CSVDSSSLAGGPYEQYF
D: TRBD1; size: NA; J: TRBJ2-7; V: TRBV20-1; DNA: TGCAGTGCTAGAGGGTTGCGACAGGGACCCTACGAGCAGTACTTC; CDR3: CSARGLRQGPYEQYF
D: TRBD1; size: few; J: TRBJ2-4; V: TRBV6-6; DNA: TGTGCCAGCAGCTACGTAAAATGGACAGGGGGAGTCTCAGACAAAAACATTCAGTACTTC; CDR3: CASSYVKWTGGVSDKNIQYF
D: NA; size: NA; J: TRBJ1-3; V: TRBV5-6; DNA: TGTGCCAGCAGCTTTCCGGGACGGACAAACACCATATATTTT; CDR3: CASSFPGRTNTIYF
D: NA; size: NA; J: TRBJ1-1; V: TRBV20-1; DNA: TGCAGTGCTAGAAGGGGCGACAGCGAAGCTTTCTTT; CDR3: CSARRGDSEAFF
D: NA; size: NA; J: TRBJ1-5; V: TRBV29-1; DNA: TGCAGCGTTAGTATGGGGGGGCCGGTTCAGCCCCAGCATTTT; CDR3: CSVSMGGPVQPQHF
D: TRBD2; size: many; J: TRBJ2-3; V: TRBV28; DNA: TGTGCCAGCAGTTTCCCAGCGGGGGCGATCACAGATACGCAGTATTTT; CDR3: CASSFPAGAITDTQYF
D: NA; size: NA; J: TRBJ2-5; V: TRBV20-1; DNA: TGCAGTGCCGGGGACAACCAAGAGACCCAGTACTTC; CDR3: CSAGDNQETQYF
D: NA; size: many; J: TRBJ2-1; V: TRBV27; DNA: TGTGCCAGCAGTTTATGGCCCCCTGGGGTCTCCTACAATGAGCAGTTCTTC; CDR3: CASSLWPPGVSYNEQFF
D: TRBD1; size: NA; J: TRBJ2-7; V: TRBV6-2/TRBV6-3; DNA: TGTGCCAGCAGTGACCCGGGACAGGGGACCTACGAGCAGTACTTC; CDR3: CASSDPGQGTYEQYF